The 8 T cell receptor beta chains below all came from one sample that was sequenced in a study of T cell responses to AZD1222 COVID-19 vaccine. TCRdb's copy holds only in-frame clones and misses some; the assay was immunoSEQ multiplex PCR. The sample comprises about 120,000 clones, 90% of which are singletons, and just over 7% rests with the top ten. This specimen consisted of peripheral blood, obtained on day 0 of AZD1222 vaccination. These receptors were obtained from an adult in good health.

This chain links TRBV6-4 with TRBJ2-7; D is possibly TRBD1 (6 bases). The ends were cut back, 3 bases at V and 2 bases at J, with 14 bases in the middle. Germline loops: CDR1 MRHNA, CDR2 SNTAGT. This CDR3 is built from 15 residues. CDR3 sequence: CASSDQAGVAYEQYF. The CDR3, as DNA: TGTGCCAGCAGTGATCAGGCAGGGGTAGCCTACGAGCAGTACTTC.

The chain combines TRBV7-2 with TRBJ2-7; 8 bases line up with TRBD1. Trimming took 7 bases from V and 2 from J; bases not matched to a gene: 22. This CDR3 region has 19 residues. Germline CDR1 SGHTA, CDR2 FQGNSA. In nucleotides, the CDR3 is TGTGCCAGCACCCACCGGGGCAAAGGGACAGGTGTGCCCCCCTACGAGCAGTACTTC. Translation gives CASTHRGKGTGVPPYEQYF.

The rearrangement links TRBV28 to TRBJ1-1; D is ambiguous. The CDR3 is 15 amino acids. Germline values: CDR1 MDHEN, CDR2 SYDVKM. V lost 2 bases to trimming and J lost 6 bases, with 16 bases between them. The CDR3 is CASSLRGLGFSEAFF. For the CDR3, the DNA is TGTGCCAGCAGTTTAAGAGGCCTGGGGTTTTCTGAAGCTTTCTTT.

The chain has TRBV3-1 (or the pseudogene TRBV3-2) and TRBJ2-5; D remains unclear. V shed 5 bases and J shed 5 bases, with 9 bases lying between them. The CDR3 is 12 residues long. CDR1 is LGHDT and CDR2 is YNNKEL in the germline V gene (reference sequence). The CDR3 nucleotides are TGTGCCAGCAGCTACTTCGGGGAGACCCAGTACTTC. Protein product: CASSYFGETQYF.

The chain combines TRBV6-5 with TRBJ2-7; the D gene is possibly TRBD1 (6 bases). This CDR3 is built from 14 residues. Trimming removed 4 bases from V and 2 bases from J, with 12 bases in between. The germline gives CDR1 MNHEY, CDR2 SVGAGI. CDR3 region: CASSFLGHTYEQYF. The CDR3 DNA is TGTGCCAGCAGTTTCCTGGGACATACCTACGAGCAGTACTTC.

This chain connects TRBV14 to TRBJ2-7; D call uncertain. Germline V gene sequence: CDR1 SGHDN, CDR2 FVKESK. CDR3 length: 12 amino acids. The V end was cut by 4 bases, the J end by 3 bases, with 7 bases between. The CDR3 is CASSRHGYEQYF. CDR3 nucleotides: TGTGCCAGCAGCCGACACGGCTACGAGCAGTACTTC.

The rearrangement uses TRBV5-1 and TRBJ1-4; 7 bases align to TRBD1. This CDR3 spans 16 amino acids. The junction had 12 bases not matched to a gene; V was cut back by 4 bases and J by 6 bases. Germline CDR1 reads SGHRS; CDR2 reads YFSETQ. In DNA, the CDR3 is TGCGCCAGCAGCCCCTCAGGGGGGGGTTTATATGAAAAACTGTTTTTT. The encoded protein is CASSPSGGGLYEKLFF.

This sequence joins TRBV11-2 and TRBJ1-1, with D tentatively TRBD1 (5 bases). The germline CDR1 and CDR2 sequences are SGHAT and FQNNGV. CDR3 length: 14 amino acids. Trimming stripped 5 bases from V and 2 bases from J, with 12 bases between. CDR3 region: CASSARGGNTEAFF. CDR3 in DNA: TGTGCCAGCAGCGCCCGGGGCGGAAACACTGAAGCTTTCTTT.